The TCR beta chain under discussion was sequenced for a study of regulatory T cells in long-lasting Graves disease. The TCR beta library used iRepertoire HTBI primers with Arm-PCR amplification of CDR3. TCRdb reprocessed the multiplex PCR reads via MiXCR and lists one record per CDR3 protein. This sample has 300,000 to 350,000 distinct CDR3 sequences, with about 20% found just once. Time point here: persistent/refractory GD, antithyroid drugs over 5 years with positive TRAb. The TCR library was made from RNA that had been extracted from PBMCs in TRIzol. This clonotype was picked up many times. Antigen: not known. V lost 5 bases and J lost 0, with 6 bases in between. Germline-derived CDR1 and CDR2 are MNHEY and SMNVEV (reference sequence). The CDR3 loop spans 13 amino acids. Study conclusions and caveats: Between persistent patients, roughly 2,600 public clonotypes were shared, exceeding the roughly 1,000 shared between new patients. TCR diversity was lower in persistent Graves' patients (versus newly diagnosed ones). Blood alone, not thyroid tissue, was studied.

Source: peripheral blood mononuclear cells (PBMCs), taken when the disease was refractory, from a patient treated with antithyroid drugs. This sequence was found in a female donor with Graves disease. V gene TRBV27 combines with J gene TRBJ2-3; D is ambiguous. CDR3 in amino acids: CASSMTSTDTQYF. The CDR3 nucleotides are TGTGCCAGCAGTATGACAAGCACAGATACGCAGTATTTT.